These 27 T cell receptor beta chains were all obtained from the same sample, sequenced in a study of early T cells in non-severe SARS-CoV-2 infection. Each CDR3 protein is one row after TCRdb ran MiXCR on the 5' RACE reads. Of fewer than 60,000 distinct CDR3 sequences listed, over 9.5% are singletons. The sequencing input was whole blood. All receptors come from an adult who was a healthcare worker with PCR-confirmed SARS-CoV-2 infection or an uninfected control (not recorded which).

This clonotype was seen more than once but under ten times. The V and J genes are TRBV2 and TRBJ1-5, with D perhaps TRBD1 (6 bases). This CDR3 has 14 amino acids. Germline assignment: CDR1 SNHLY and CDR2 FYNNEI. V dropped 3 bases and J dropped 0 bases, with 6 bases sitting between them. This chain's CDR3 is CASSEGASNQPQHF. The DNA of the CDR3 is TGTGCCAGCAGTGAGGGGGCTAGCAATCAGCCCCAGCATTTT.

This clonotype has a handful of counts. V usage is TRBV3-1 and J usage is TRBJ2-7, with a possible D match to TRBD1 (5 bases). CDR1 and CDR2 from the germline V gene are LGHDT and YNNKEL (reference sequence). The CDR3 totals 14 residues. Trimming removed 4 bases from V and 3 bases from J, with 13 bases in between. As DNA, the CDR3 is TGTGCCAGCAGCCCGACGACAGAGAGCTACGAGCAGTACTTC. Translation gives CASSPTTESYEQYF.

This clonotype was recorded many times. This chain joins TRBV19 and TRBJ1-4; D is uncertain. Trimming stripped 5 bases from V and 3 bases from J, with 13 bases between. The CDR3 extends over 15 amino acids. Germline V gives CDR1 LNHDA, CDR2 SQIVND (reference sequence). The chain's CDR3 is CASSFGNGANEKLFF. CDR3 DNA sequence: TGTGCCAGTAGTTTCGGGAATGGAGCTAATGAAAAACTGTTTTTT. The variable domain in full, with the rest retrieved from reference TRBV19 and TRBJ1-4, is DGGITQSPKYLFRKEGQNVTLSCEQNLNHDAMYWYRQDPGQGLRLIYYSQIVNDFQKGDIAEGYSVSREKKESFPLTVTSAQKNPTAFYLCASSFGNGANEKLFFGSGTQLSVL.

The gene calls are TRBV4-1 and TRBJ1-1; D gene uncertain. CDR1 and CDR2 from the germline V gene are MGHRA and YSYEKL. V was clipped by 3 bases and J by 0 bases, with 2 bases between them. The CDR3 is 12 residues long. CDR3 sequence: CASSHMNTEAFF. The CDR3 nucleotides are TGCGCCAGCAGCCACATGAACACTGAAGCTTTCTTT.

This clonotype was recorded many times. This CDR3 reads CASSPRGLSNEKLFF. As DNA, the CDR3 is TGTGCCAGCAGCCCGAGAGGTTTGAGTAATGAAAAACTGTTTTTT. The chain is built from TRBV12-3 or TRBV12-4 and TRBJ1-4, with D unresolved. The V end lost 6 bases, the J end lost 4 bases, and 15 bases lay between the germline ends. CDR3 length equals 15 residues.

This clonotype was counted a few times. The chain employs TRBV29-1 and TRBJ1-2; D call uncertain. Trimming pared 1 base from V and 8 bases from J, leaving 8 bases between. Germline CDR1 reads SQVTM; CDR2 reads ANQGSEA. CDR3 length: 11 residues. This chain's CDR3 is CSVEGTWGYTF. The CDR3 DNA sequence: TGCAGCGTTGAAGGGACGTGGGGCTACACCTTC.

This clonotype appeared many times. The gene calls are TRBV4-2 and TRBJ2-3; D unclear. The germline CDR1 and CDR2 sequences are LGHNA and YNFKEQ. This CDR3 has 15 amino acids. The V gene lost 3 bases and the J gene lost 2 bases, with 12 bases spanning the gap. The CDR3 sequence: CASSQDLGNTDTQYF. The CDR3 nucleotides are TGTGCCAGCAGCCAGGATCTAGGAAACACAGATACGCAGTATTTT.

The chain couples TRBV7-9 to TRBJ2-3, with a weak D call TRBD2 (6 bases). Trimming cost V 3 bases and J 4 bases, with 11 bases left between them. CDR1 SEHNR and CDR2 FQNEAQ come from the germline V gene (reference sequence). The CDR3 has 14 amino acids. Written as DNA, the CDR3 is TGTGCCAGCAGCTTTGGCGGGAAGGCAGATACGCAGTATTTT. It is translated as CASSFGGKADTQYF.

This clonotype has a count of ten or more. The genes are TRBV5-1 and TRBJ1-2; D is unresolved. Trimming left V 4 bases short and J 5 bases short, with 21 bases between. CDR1 and CDR2 (germline): SGHRS, YFSETQ. The CDR3 has 16 residues. In DNA form, the CDR3 reads TGCGCCAGCAGCGTGAGCCTTCCTGCAGATCTATATGGCTACACCTTC. It is translated as CASSVSLPADLYGYTF.

This clonotype was recorded at least ten times. The chain links TRBV6-5 to TRBJ2-3; D possibly corresponds to TRBD2 (6 bases). This CDR3 comprises 11 residues. V was shortened by 5 bases and J by 6 bases, with 6 bases between the two germline ends. Germline V lookup: CDR1 MNHEY, CDR2 SVGAGI. This CDR3 is CASSRGDTQYF. The CDR3 nucleotides are TGTGCCAGCAGTCGGGGGGATACGCAGTATTTT.

This clonotype was seen only a few times. V and J are TRBV7-3 and TRBJ2-3; 8 bases fit TRBD1. Germline V gene lookup returns CDR1 SGHTA and CDR2 FQGTGA. This CDR3 spans 14 amino acids. Trimming cost V 5 bases and J 3 bases; bases outside gene matches: 4. DNA for the CDR3: TGTGCCAGCAGCCGAGACAGGGGTACAGATACGCAGTATTTT. Translating it yields CASSRDRGTDTQYF.

The gene calls are TRBV5-1 and TRBJ1-1, with D possibly TRBD1 on 5 matching bases. V dropped 0 bases and J dropped 0 bases, with 18 bases sitting between them. This CDR3 comprises 18 residues. Germline V gene data show CDR1 as SGHRS and CDR2 as YFSETQ. The CDR3 sequence: CASSLAGRARVMNTEAFF. The CDR3 DNA sequence: TGCGCCAGCAGCTTGGCCGGCAGGGCGAGGGTGATGAACACTGAAGCTTTCTTT.

The chain uses TRBV29-1 and TRBJ2-1; D ambiguous. The CDR3 has 13 amino acids. Germline V lookup: CDR1 SQVTM, CDR2 ANQGSEA. The V gene lost 3 bases and the J gene lost 2 bases, with 8 bases spanning the gap. The CDR3 region has the DNA TGCAGCGTTGATGAGTTAACCTACAATGAGCAGTTCTTC. Its protein product is CSVDELTYNEQFF.

The chain joins TRBV24-1 to TRBJ2-1, with 11 bases matching TRBD2. The germline V gene encodes CDR1 KGHDR and CDR2 SFDVKD. V dropped 3 bases and J dropped 9; count of bases not matched to a gene: 6. CDR3 length: 15 residues. The DNA of the CDR3 is TGTGCCACCAGTGATGTTAGCGGGAGGGTCGCTGAGCAGTTCTTC. Residues: CATSDVSGRVAEQFF.

This clonotype was seen ten or more times. The chain is built from TRBV5-1 and TRBJ1-4, with unresolved D. The CDR3 sequence is 16 residues long. Between the trimmed V and J ends, which lost 4 bases and 6 bases, there was a span of 19 bases. Germline V gives CDR1 SGHRS, CDR2 YFSETQ. DNA for the CDR3: TGCGCCAGCAGCGGATCTTGGACGGACGGGGATGAAAAACTGTTTTTT. Residues: CASSGSWTDGDEKLFF.

This chain joins TRBV29-1 and TRBJ2-5, with 14 bases matching TRBD2. Germline V gene sequence: CDR1 SQVTM, CDR2 ANQGSEA. The CDR3 runs to 14 residues. V was clipped by 7 bases and J by 3 bases; unmatched bases: 4. CDR3 region: CSATGLAGEETQYF. The CDR3 DNA reads as TGCAGCGCGACGGGACTAGCGGGAGAAGAGACCCAGTACTTC.

This clonotype appeared many times. The V gene is TRBV18, the J gene TRBJ1-4; possible D gene TRBD1, 6 bases. CDR3 length: 16 residues. Germline-derived CDR1 and CDR2 are KGHSH and LQKENI. V lost 6 bases and J 7 bases, leaving 21 bases between the germline ends. This CDR3 is CASSRTGKGFGEKLFF. CDR3 nucleotides: TGTGCCAGCTCGCGCACAGGGAAGGGCTTCGGTGAAAAACTGTTTTTT.

Many counts were recorded for this clonotype. The chain has TRBV11-3 and TRBJ1-1, with TRBD1 as a possible D gene (6 bases). This CDR3 is 15 amino acids long. The ends were cut back, 4 bases at V and 6 bases at J, with 18 bases in the middle. Per germline, CDR1 SGHNT and CDR2 YENEEA. CDR3 bases: TGTGCCAGCAGCTCCACTACAGGGTTATTGGCTGAAGCTTTCTTT. This sequence encodes CASSSTTGLLAEAFF.

The chain joins TRBV28 to TRBJ2-7; unclear D gene. Germline V lookup: CDR1 MDHEN, CDR2 SYDVKM. V was clipped by 5 bases and J by 2 bases, with 7 bases between them. The CDR3 contains 12 residues. The chain's CDR3 is CASSDATYEQYF. The DNA for the CDR3 is TGTGCCAGCAGTGACGCTACCTACGAGCAGTACTTC.

This sequence joins TRBV7-2 and TRBJ1-4; D is ambiguous. This CDR3 has 13 amino acids. Looked up from germline, CDR1 is SGHTA and CDR2 is FQGNSA. Trimming removed 9 bases from V and 5 bases from J, with 13 bases in between. CDR3 sequence reads: CASRRGGNEKLFF. DNA of the CDR3: TGTGCCAGTCGGAGAGGCGGAAATGAAAAACTGTTTTTT.

This clonotype was observed a handful of times. The chain recombines TRBV3-1 with TRBJ2-7, with D unclear. Germline loops: CDR1 LGHDT, CDR2 YNNKEL (reference sequence). V was clipped by 0 bases and J by 4 bases, with 7 bases between them. The CDR3 extends over 13 amino acids. The CDR3 nucleotides read TGTGCCAGCAGCCAAGATCGGCTATACGAGCAGTACTTC. Translating it yields CASSQDRLYEQYF.

The CDR3 DNA is TGTGCCAGCAGTCGGACTGGACAGGGGGCCAAAAACATTCAGTACTTC. Encoded protein: CASSRTGQGAKNIQYF. The chain couples TRBV12-3 or TRBV12-4 to TRBJ2-4; 9 nucleotides agree with TRBD1. Trimming took 5 bases from V and 1 from J; bases not matched to a gene: 6. CDR3 length: 16 amino acids.

The chain links TRBV21-1 to TRBJ2-5; TRBD1, as called in the table, went unchecked against the DNA. TRBV21-1 is listed as a pseudogene. The CDR3 extends over 11 amino acids. CDR3 protein: CASRARETQYF. The CDR3 region has the DNA TGTGCCAGCAGGGCGCGGGAGACCCAGTACTTC.

This clonotype has a handful of counts. The chain joins TRBV7-9 to TRBJ1-1; D gene ambiguous. The CDR3 runs to 16 residues. Trimming shortened V by 5 bases and J by 4 bases, and 20 bases separated the two germline ends. Per germline, CDR1 SEHNR and CDR2 FQNEAQ (reference sequence). The CDR3 loop is CASSPTGVGLGTEAFF. In DNA form, the CDR3 reads TGTGCCAGCAGCCCTACCGGGGTTGGGTTGGGCACTGAAGCTTTCTTT.

This clonotype showed up many times. V usage is TRBV27 and J usage is TRBJ2-7, with TRBD2 identical over 9 bases. The length of the CDR3 is 17 residues. The germline V gene has CDR1 MNHEY and CDR2 SMNVEV (reference sequence). With V trimmed by 0 bases and J by 6 bases, 12 bases remained unmatched. The CDR3: CASSLSRLAGSSGEQYF. CDR3 DNA sequence: TGTGCCAGCAGTTTATCTCGGCTAGCGGGATCCTCGGGCGAGCAGTACTTC.

This clonotype was observed a few times. This sequence joins TRBV9 and TRBJ2-3; 7 bases are a match to TRBD2. V lost 2 bases to trimming and J lost 9 bases; unmatched junction nucleotides: 0. Germline V gene lookup returns CDR1 SGDLS and CDR2 YYNGEE. CDR3 length: 11 amino acids. This CDR3 reads CASSVGGTQYF. The DNA of the CDR3 is TGTGCCAGCAGCGTGGGGGGGACGCAGTATTTT.

CDR3 amino acids: CASSGWGLDNNEQFF. The CDR3 DNA sequence: TGTGCCAGCAGCGGATGGGGACTCGACAATAATGAGCAGTTCTTC. V is TRBV6-1 and J is TRBJ2-1; D is possibly TRBD2 (6 bases). Germline CDR1 MNHNS, CDR2 SASEGT. This CDR3 has 15 amino acids. With 6 bases removed from V and 7 bases from J, the gap between germline ends came to 19 bases.